The clone carrying this T cell receptor (beta chain) was counted a single time. This specimen comes from a study of blood T cell repertoires in COVID-19. Libraries were prepared by immunoSEQ multiplex PCR; TCRdb keeps only in-frame clonotypes and omits some of them. Here the sample spans 200,000 to 300,000 clones, approximately 88% being singletons. The CDR3 totals 14 residues. CDR1 and CDR2 from the germline V gene are ENHRY and SYGVKD. V lost 6 bases to trimming and J lost 4 bases; unmatched junction nucleotides: 5. This clonotype was obtained from a woman aged 40-49 years with acute COVID-19. V is TRBV10-3 and J is TRBJ2-4; 8 bases agree with TRBD2. Sequencing was done on a sample of PBMCs or T cells enriched from blood (not recorded which). The CDR3 coding sequence is TGTGCCATCAGCGGTAGCGGGGAGAAAAACATTCAGTACTTC. Its protein product is CAISGSGEKNIQYF.